Detailed here is one T cell receptor beta chain. There are 16 residues in the CDR3. The germline V gene has CDR1 LGHNA and CDR2 YNFKEQ. V lost 0 bases and J lost 7, with 16 bases in between. The data originate from a study of blood T cell repertoires in COVID-19. Looking at the study overall: The origin of the acute and convalescent COVID-19 samples was the United States, Italy and Spain. Sources were T cells, B-cell-depleted T cells, or PBMCs; the material itself was cDNA or gDNA.

Source study methods: The assay estimated nucleated cells by amplifying reference gene primers. The data were produced by immunoSEQ multiplex PCR, yet TCRdb's version contains in-frame clones alone and is incomplete. The D gene and trimming were derived from the DNA, and the V and J assignments and clone size from that table. The data hold about 230,000 clones, with around 80% observed a single time. The chain is built from TRBV4-2 and TRBJ2-1; weak D call: TRBD2 (7 bases). The source of this sequence is a man aged 40-49 years with acute or convalescent COVID-19. Material: peripheral blood. The CDR3 DNA follows: TGTGCCAGCAGCCAAGACCGGGGAGGGAGGGGGAATGAGCAGTTCTTC. Encoded protein: CASSQDRGGRGNEQFF.